This TCR beta chain was obtained from a study of blood T cell repertoires in COVID-19 (TCRdb year 2020). With respect to the entire study: The collaborator samples originated in the United States, Italy and Spain and spanned the acute and convalescent phases of COVID-19. The samples were drawn from two sources: the first 160 participants of the ongoing ImmuneRACE study, and fewer than 1,500 subjects contributed by 6 global collaborators. The sample metadata nearly always contained a de-identified subject ID, COVID-19 status, age in years and sex. Where HLA class I and class II types were available, the types were taken from metadata supplied by the sample provider, not from assay-based typing. The prospective study material was composed of cDNA or gDNA derived from T cells, B-cell-depleted T cells, or PBMCs. Subjects who had been exposed to COVID-19, were actively infected with it, or had recovered from it provided the deeply sampled blood TCRbeta repertoires that made up the dataset. A freely available public database, intended as a resource for researchers studying the immune response to SARS-CoV-2, is where the repertoires were released. Points the paper makes about the study in general: How much clinical and demographic metadata was included differed by source and by participant, and the metadata was provided uncurated.

About this clone: What this receptor recognizes is not known. No base quality information exists; no much larger clone differs at one position.

Collaborating institutions collected whole blood in K2EDTA tubes following their own protocols. For TCRbeta analysis, collaborators shipped samples as frozen whole blood, isolated PBMCs, or DNA extracted from either of those sample types. TCRbeta CDR3 regions were amplified from genomic DNA by means of the immunoSEQ Assay, a bias-controlled multiplex PCR. The study's processing was this. The number of nucleated cells in each sample was estimated by amplification of reference gene primers within the assay. To quantify the absolute abundance of each unique TCRbeta CDR3 rearrangement, sequence reads were collapsed and filtered. For each sample, productive Simpson clonality was calculated as the square root of Simpson's diversity index across productive rearrangements. TCRdb's version of the immuneACCESS table is confined to in-frame rearrangements and falls short of the full clone set. An unresolved V gene accounts for under half of the shortfall where checked; the remainder is of unknown origin. V and J calls plus clone size are reproduced from that table; the DNA served to infer D and trimming. This sample holds around 220,000 clones; more than 75% were observed only once. The top ten constitute roughly 4.5% of the sample.

The TCR originated in a man aged 50-60 years with acute or convalescent COVID-19. Sequencing was carried out using peripheral blood.

The CDR3 loop reads CATGTGDKGGYTF. The DNA sequence is TGTGCCACCGGAACAGGGGATAAGGGTGGCTACACCTTC. Recombination joined TRBV6-5 with TRBJ1-2, with TRBD1 identical over 7 junction bases. The CDR3 starts with the cysteine, ends with the phenylalanine, and has 13 residues. Of the read, only the CDR3 DNA is kept; its 39 bases are in frame from base 1. From the germline V gene, CDR1 is MNHEY and CDR2 is SVGAGI. Unmatched junction bases come to 12, with V trimmed by 10 bases and J by 7 bases.